These 7 T cell receptor beta chains originate from one sample sequenced in a study of radiation and T cells in renal cell carcinoma. The time point is: blood 2 weeks post-SBRT. The treatment here: 15 Gy SBRT to primary tumor, nephrectomy 4 weeks later. Repertoires were generated with immunoSEQ multiplex PCR, while TCRdb's copy carries only in-frame clones and drops some. The sample carries over 60,000 clones, around 78% recorded once. The sample consisted of blood, taken from a patient whose treatment included radiotherapy and nephrectomy. These receptors all stem from a man in his sixties with renal cell carcinoma.

This chain connects TRBV27 to TRBJ2-2; 12 bases match TRBD2. After removal of 7 bases from V and 5 bases from J, the junction contained 8 bases not matched to a gene. The CDR3 runs to 16 residues. CDR1 is MNHEY and CDR2 is SMNVEV in the germline V gene (reference sequence). Here the CDR3 reads CASKLGLAGLTGELFF. The DNA for the CDR3 is TGTGCCAGCAAGCTCGGACTAGCGGGACTAACCGGGGAGCTGTTTTTT.

CDR3 loop: CASSLGAGVTYEQYF. CDR3 in DNA: TGTGCCAGCAGCTTGGGCGCGGGGGTGACCTACGAGCAGTACTTC. The chain links TRBV7-2 to TRBJ2-7; TRBD2 matches 7 bases. With 3 bases clipped from V and 2 bases from J, the junction kept 7 bases outside the gene matches. Germline V gives CDR1 SGHTA, CDR2 FQGNSA. The CDR3 runs to 15 residues.

This clone was seen a single time. The V call is TRBV5-1, the J call TRBJ2-2, with TRBD1 as a possible D gene (6 bases). This CDR3 comprises 14 residues. CDR1 is SGHRS and CDR2 is YFSETQ in the germline V gene. V gave up 4 bases and J gave up 9 bases, with 16 bases separating them. CDR3 in amino acids: CASSASPQGRELFF. The DNA for the CDR3 is TGCGCCAGCAGCGCGTCCCCCCAGGGGAGGGAGCTGTTTTTT.

In this sample, this clone turned up a few times. The chain couples TRBV29-1 to TRBJ1-1; D is uncertain. Trimming took 4 bases from V and 0 from J, leaving 12 bases between them. CDR1 is SQVTM, CDR2 ANQGSEA, per germline. The CDR3 contains 14 residues. The CDR3 sequence: CSVVVSPMNTEAFF. The CDR3 nucleotides are TGCAGCGTTGTGGTCAGTCCCATGAACACTGAAGCTTTCTTT.

This sequence joins TRBV25-1 and TRBJ2-4, with D perhaps being TRBD1 or TRBD2 (5 bases each). The CDR3 contains 15 residues. Looked up from germline, CDR1 is MGHDK and CDR2 is SYGVNS. With 3 bases removed from V and 0 bases from J, the gap between germline ends came to 9 bases. CDR3 region: CASSEGGGAKNIQYF. CDR3 DNA sequence: TGTGCCAGCAGTGAGGGTGGGGGAGCCAAAAACATTCAGTACTTC.

Ten or more counts support this clone. J is TRBJ1-5 and V is TRBV10-1; D is unclear. V was cut by 3 bases and J by 5 bases, with 8 bases left in between. The CDR3 extends over 13 amino acids. Germline V lookup: CDR1 WNHNN, CDR2 SYGVQD (reference sequence). CDR3 DNA: TGCGCCAGCAGTGAAAGTCCGGATCAGCCCCAGCATTTT. This codes for CASSESPDQPQHF.

V and J are TRBV25-1 and TRBJ2-7; maybe TRBD2 (6 bases). V lost 6 bases to trimming and J lost 2 bases, with 14 bases between them. The germline CDR1 and CDR2 sequences are MGHDK and SYGVNS. The CDR3 sequence is 14 residues long. CDR3 nucleotides: TGTGCCAGCAGCACCGGAGGGAGGCCCTACGAGCAGTACTTC. Amino acid sequence: CASSTGGRPYEQYF.